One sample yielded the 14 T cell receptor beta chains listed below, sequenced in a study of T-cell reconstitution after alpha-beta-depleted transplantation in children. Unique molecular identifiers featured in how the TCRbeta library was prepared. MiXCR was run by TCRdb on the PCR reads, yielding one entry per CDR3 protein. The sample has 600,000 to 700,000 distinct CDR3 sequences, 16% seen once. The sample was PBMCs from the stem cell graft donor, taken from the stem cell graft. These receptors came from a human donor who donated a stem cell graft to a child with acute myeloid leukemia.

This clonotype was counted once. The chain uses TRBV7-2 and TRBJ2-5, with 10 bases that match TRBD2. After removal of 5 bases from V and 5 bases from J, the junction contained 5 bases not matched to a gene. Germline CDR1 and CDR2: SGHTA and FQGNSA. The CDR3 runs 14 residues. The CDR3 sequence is CASSQRGGGETQYF. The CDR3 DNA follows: TGTGCCAGCAGCCAGCGGGGGGGTGGGGAGACCCAGTACTTC.

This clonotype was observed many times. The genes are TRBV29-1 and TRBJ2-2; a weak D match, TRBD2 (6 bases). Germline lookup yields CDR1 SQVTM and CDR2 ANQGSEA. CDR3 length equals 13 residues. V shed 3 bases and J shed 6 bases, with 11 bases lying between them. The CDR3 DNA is TGCAGCGTTGACGGAGCGGGCTCCGGGGAGCTGTTTTTT. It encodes CSVDGAGSGELFF.

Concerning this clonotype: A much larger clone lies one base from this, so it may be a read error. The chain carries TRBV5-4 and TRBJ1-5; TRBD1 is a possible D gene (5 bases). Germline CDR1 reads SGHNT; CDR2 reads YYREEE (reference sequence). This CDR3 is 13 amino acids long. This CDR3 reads CASSQGFNQPHHF. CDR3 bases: TGTGCCAGCAGCCAGGGTTTCAATCAGCCCCACCATTTT.

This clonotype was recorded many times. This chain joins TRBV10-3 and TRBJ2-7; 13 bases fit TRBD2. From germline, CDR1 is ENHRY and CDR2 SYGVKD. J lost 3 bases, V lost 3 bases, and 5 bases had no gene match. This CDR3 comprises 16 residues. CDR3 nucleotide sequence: TGTGCCATCAGTGATGGACTAGCGGGGGACTTCTACGAGCAGTACTTC. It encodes CAISDGLAGDFYEQYF.

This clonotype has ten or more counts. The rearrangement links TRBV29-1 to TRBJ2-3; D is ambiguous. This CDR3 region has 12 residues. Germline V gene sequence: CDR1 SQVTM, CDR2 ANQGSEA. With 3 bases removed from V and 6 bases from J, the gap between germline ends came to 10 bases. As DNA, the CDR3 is TGCAGCGTTGAGTCCCCCTTGGATACGCAGTATTTT. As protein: CSVESPLDTQYF.

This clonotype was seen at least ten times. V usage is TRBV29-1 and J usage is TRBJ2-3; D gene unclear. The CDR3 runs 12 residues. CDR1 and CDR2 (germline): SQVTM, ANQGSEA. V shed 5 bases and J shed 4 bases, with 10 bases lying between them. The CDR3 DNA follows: TGCAGCGTTTTCGAGGTGGCAGATACGCAGTATTTT. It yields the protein CSVFEVADTQYF.

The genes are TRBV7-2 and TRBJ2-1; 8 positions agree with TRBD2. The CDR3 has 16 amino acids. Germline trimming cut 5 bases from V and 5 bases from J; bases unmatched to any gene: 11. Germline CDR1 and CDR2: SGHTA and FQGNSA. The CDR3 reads CASSPIGSGGNNEQFF. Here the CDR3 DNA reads TGTGCCAGCAGCCCTATAGGAAGCGGGGGAAACAATGAGCAGTTCTTC. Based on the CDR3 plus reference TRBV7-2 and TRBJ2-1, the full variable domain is GAGVSQSPSNKVTEKGKDVELRCDPISGHTALYWYRQSLGQGLEFLIYFQGNSAPDKSGLPSDRFSAERTGGSVSTLTIQRTQQEDSAVYLCASSPIGSGGNNEQFFGPGTRLTVL.

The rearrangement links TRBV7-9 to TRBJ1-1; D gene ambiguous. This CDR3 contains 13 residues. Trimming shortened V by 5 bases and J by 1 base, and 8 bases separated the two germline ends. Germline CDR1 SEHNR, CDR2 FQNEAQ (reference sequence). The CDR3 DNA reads TGTGCCAGCAGCAGGTGGGGGAACACTGAAGCTTTCTTT. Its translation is CASSRWGNTEAFF.

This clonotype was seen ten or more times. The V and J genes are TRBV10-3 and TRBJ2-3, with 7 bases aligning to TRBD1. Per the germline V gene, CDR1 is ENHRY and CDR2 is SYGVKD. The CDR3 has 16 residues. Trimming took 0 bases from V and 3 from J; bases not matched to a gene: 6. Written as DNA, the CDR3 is TGTGCCATCAGTGAGTCGGGACAGAGGGAGACAGATACGCAGTATTTT. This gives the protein CAISESGQRETDTQYF.

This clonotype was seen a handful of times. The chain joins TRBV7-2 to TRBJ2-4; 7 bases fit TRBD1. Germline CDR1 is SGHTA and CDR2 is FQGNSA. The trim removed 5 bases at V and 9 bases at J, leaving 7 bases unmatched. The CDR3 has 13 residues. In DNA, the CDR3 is TGTGCCAGCAGCCCCACCCAGGGGGTCATTCAGTACTTC. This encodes CASSPTQGVIQYF.

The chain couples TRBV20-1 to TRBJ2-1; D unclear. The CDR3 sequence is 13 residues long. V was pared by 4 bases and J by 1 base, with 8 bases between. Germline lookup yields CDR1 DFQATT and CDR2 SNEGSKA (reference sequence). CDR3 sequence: CSANTESYNEQFF. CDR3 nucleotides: TGCAGTGCTAATACGGAGTCCTACAATGAGCAGTTCTTC.

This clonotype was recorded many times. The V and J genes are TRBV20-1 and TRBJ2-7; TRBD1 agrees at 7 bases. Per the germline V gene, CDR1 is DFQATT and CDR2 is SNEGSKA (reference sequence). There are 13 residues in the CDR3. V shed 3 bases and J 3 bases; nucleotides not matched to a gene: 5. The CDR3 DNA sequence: TGCAGTGCTAGCGGACAGGTTCTCTACGAGCAGTACTTC. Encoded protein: CSASGQVLYEQYF.

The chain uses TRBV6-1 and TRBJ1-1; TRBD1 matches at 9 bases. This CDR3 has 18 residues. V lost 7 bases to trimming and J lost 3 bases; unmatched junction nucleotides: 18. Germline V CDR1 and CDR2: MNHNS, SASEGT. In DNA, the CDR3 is TGTGCCAGCACCCACTCCCCGGGACAGGGACCTTTCGACACTGAAGCTTTCTTT. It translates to CASTHSPGQGPFDTEAFF.

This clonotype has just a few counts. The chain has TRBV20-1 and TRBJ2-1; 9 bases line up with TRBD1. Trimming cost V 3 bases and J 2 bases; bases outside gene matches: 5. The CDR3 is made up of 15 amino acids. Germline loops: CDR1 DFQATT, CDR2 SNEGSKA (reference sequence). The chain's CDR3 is CSASPGQGAYNEQFF. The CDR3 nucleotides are TGCAGTGCTAGCCCGGGACAGGGTGCCTACAATGAGCAGTTCTTC.